This T cell receptor beta chain derives from a study of T cell repertoires in cytomegalovirus infection. Findings and limits, study-wide: Adding up the frequency of public TCR beta families identified people who carried CMV plus the relevant HLA.

TCRdb reprocessed the reads via MiXCR and lists one record per CDR3 protein. The repertoire holds a few hundred thousand distinct CDR3 sequences, about a sixth seen once, with less than 9.5% in the top ten. Ten or more counts support this clonotype. What it recognizes is unknown. Losses at the gene ends were 6 bases for V and 6 bases for J; bases not matched to a gene: 10. The germline CDR1 and CDR2 sequences are SGHTA and FQGNSA. The CDR3 has 15 residues. Material for sequencing was PBMCs. The receptor was derived from a human donor in good health (CMV status not recorded). Some clones in this sample may be carry-over from other donors' samples. V gene TRBV7-2 combines with J gene TRBJ2-1; TRBD2 aligns across 8 bases. The CDR3 nucleotides are TGTGCCAGCAGGGAACCGGGACTAGGGGGCAATGAGCAGTTCTTC. Translated: CASREPGLGGNEQFF.